These 2 T cell receptor beta chains share one sample of origin, sequenced in a study of cytomegalovirus exposure and HLA in healthy donors. With 60 Vbeta and 13 Jbeta primers, the PCR was carried out. Some clones are missing from TCRdb's copy, which holds only in-frame ones; the method was immunoSEQ multiplex PCR. The sample has under 150,000 clones; around two thirds are singletons. Sequences were obtained from PBMCs. These receptors were collected from a woman aged 40 to 55 in good health and CMV-seronegative.

This chain uses TRBV18 with TRBJ1-2; 11 nucleotides agree with TRBD1. V was clipped by 6 bases and J by 6 bases; unmatched bases: 6. Germline CDR1 reads KGHSH; CDR2 reads LQKENI. The CDR3 is 14 amino acids. CDR3: CASSRGQGEDGYTF. The CDR3 DNA is TGTGCCAGCTCGCGGGGACAGGGGGAAGATGGCTACACCTTC.

This clone was seen a handful of times. V and J are TRBV7-9 and TRBJ2-3; unclear D gene. V lost 5 bases and J 6 bases, leaving 9 bases between the germline ends. This CDR3 contains 12 residues. Germline V CDR1 and CDR2: SEHNR, FQNEAQ (reference sequence). CDR3 DNA: TGTGCCAGCAGCCTCCTCGCGGATACGCAGTATTTT. Residues: CASSLLADTQYF.